This entry is about one TCR beta chain. As yet, its antigen is unknown. The germline gives CDR1 PRHDT, CDR2 FYEKMQ (reference sequence). The J segment lost 4 bases and the V segment lost 4 bases, leaving 3 bases of the junction unmatched. This CDR3 spans 15 amino acids. Assay used: immunoSEQ multiplex PCR; TCRdb lists only in-frame clones, some missing. Here the sample spans about 18,000 clones, about 80% being singletons. This record comes from a study of somatic mutations in cytotoxic T cells in rheumatoid arthritis. Study observations and caveats: Per patient, the largest CD8+ clone was found to exceed 20% of CD8+ cells in 8 of 65 cases. CD8+ clonality increased with age in rheumatoid arthritis patients but not in healthy controls.

The TCR sequence derives from an adult with rheumatoid arthritis. The chain joins TRBV13 to TRBJ2-1; TRBD2 matches at 11 bases. What was sequenced was CD8+ T cells sorted from blood. The CDR3, as DNA: TGTGCCAGCAGCTCGGGACTAGCGGAGTACAATGAGCAGTTCTTC. As protein: CASSSGLAEYNEQFF.